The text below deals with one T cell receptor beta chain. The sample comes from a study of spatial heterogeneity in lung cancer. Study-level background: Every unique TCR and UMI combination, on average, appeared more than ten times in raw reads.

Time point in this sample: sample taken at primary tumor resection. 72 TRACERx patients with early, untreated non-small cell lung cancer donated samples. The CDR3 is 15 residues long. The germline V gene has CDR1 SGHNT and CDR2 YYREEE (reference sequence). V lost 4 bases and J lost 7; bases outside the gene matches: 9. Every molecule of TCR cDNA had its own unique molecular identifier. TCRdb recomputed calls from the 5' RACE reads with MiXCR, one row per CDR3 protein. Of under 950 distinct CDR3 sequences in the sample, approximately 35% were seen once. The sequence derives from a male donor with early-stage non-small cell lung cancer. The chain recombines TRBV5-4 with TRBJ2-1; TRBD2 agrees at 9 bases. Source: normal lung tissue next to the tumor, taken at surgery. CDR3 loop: CASSPDLAGSNEQFF. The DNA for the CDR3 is TGTGCCAGCAGCCCCGATCTAGCGGGAAGTAATGAGCAGTTCTTC.